These T cell receptor beta chains were read from a single sample in a study of blood T cell repertoires in COVID-19. Here immunoSEQ multiplex PCR was the method, and the copy in TCRdb shows in-frame clones only, minus some. The data contain roughly 87,000 clones, about 82% of them singletons. Sequencing was performed on peripheral blood. The source is a human donor in a cohort sampled during active COVID-19. The CDR3 runs from the conserved cysteine through the conserved F or W. D genes are given only for firm matches. A clone size is listed for some rows: how often the clone was seen (once, few, many), or a class if it is expanded.

v_call	clone_size	d_call	j_call	cdr3_aa	cdr3_nt
TRBV2	once	TRBD2	TRBJ2-7	CASHSGLAGAGQYF	TGTGCCAGCCATTCGGGCCTAGCGGGGGCCGGGCAGTACTTC
TRBV28	.	TRBD2	TRBJ2-1	CASSFFGTSVASYNEQFF	TGTGCCAGCAGTTTCTTTGGCACTAGCGTAGCCTCCTACAATGAGCAGTTCTTC
TRBV29-1	.	TRBD2	TRBJ2-3	CSVGPSSGSTDTQYF	TGCAGCGTTGGGCCTTCTAGCGGGAGCACAGATACGCAGTATTTT
TRBV4-3	.	TRBD1	TRBJ2-7	CASSQDWPGGSYEQYF	TGCGCCAGCAGCCAAGATTGGCCAGGGGGATCCTACGAGCAGTACTTC
TRBV30	.	.	TRBJ1-3	CAWSVTQSGNTIYF	TGTGCCTGGAGTGTAACGCAGTCTGGAAACACCATATATTTT
TRBV4-3	.	.	TRBJ2-1	CASSQDVPVNNEQFF	TGCGCCAGCAGCCAAGATGTACCGGTCAACAATGAGCAGTTCTTC
TRBV27	.	.	TRBJ2-3	CASSLSEYGTDTQYF	TGTGCCAGCAGTCTCTCTGAGTACGGCACAGATACGCAGTATTTT
TRBV7-6	.	TRBD1	TRBJ1-1	CASSLTGGYYMNTEAFF	TGTGCCAGCAGCTTGACAGGGGGCTATTACATGAACACTGAAGCTTTCTTT
TRBV2	.	TRBD1	TRBJ1-2	CASTPDRHNYGYTF	TGTGCCAGCACCCCGGACAGGCATAACTATGGCTACACCTTC
TRBV7-8	.	.	TRBJ1-1	CASYGGMNTEAFF	TGTGCCAGTTATGGGGGGATGAACACTGAAGCTTTCTTT
TRBV9	.	.	TRBJ2-1	CASSVEGKGNEQFF	TGTGCCAGCAGCGTAGAGGGGAAAGGGAATGAGCAGTTCTTC
TRBV24-1	few	.	TRBJ2-3	CATSDLSQGRRTQYF	TGTGCCACCAGTGATTTATCGCAGGGGAGACGTACGCAGTATTTT
TRBV11-2	.	.	TRBJ2-5	CASSQQGTLGKTQYF	TGTGCCAGCAGCCAACAGGGCACTCTCGGAAAGACCCAGTACTTC
TRBV28	.	.	TRBJ1-2	CASAEGQLNYGYTF	TGTGCCAGCGCCGAAGGACAGCTTAACTATGGCTACACCTTC
TRBV27	.	.	TRBJ1-3	CASSPSGVHGNTIYF	TGTGCCAGCAGCCCCTCAGGGGTGCATGGAAACACCATATATTTT
TRBV19	.	TRBD1	TRBJ1-5	CASSSRDRDQPQHF	TGTGCCAGTAGTAGCCGGGACAGAGATCAGCCCCAGCATTTT
TRBV25-1	.	.	TRBJ1-6	CASSQNLYNSPLHF	TGTGCCAGCAGTCAAAACTTATATAATTCACCCCTCCACTTT
TRBV19	once	.	TRBJ1-5	CASSILQTRTSNQPQHF	TGTGCCAGTAGTATACTACAGACCCGAACTAGCAATCAGCCCCAGCATTTT
TRBV7-2	once	TRBD1	TRBJ2-1	CASSPTGTYNEQFF	TGTGCCAGCAGTCCGACAGGGACCTACAATGAGCAGTTCTTC
TRBV19	.	TRBD1	TRBJ2-7	CASSTRDRGYSEQYF	TGTGCCAGTAGTACCCGGGACAGGGGTTATTCCGAGCAGTACTTC
TRBV7-2	.	TRBD2	TRBJ2-5	CASSLRRESSQETQYF	TGTGCCAGCAGCTTAAGGCGGGAGAGCTCTCAAGAGACCCAGTACTTC
TRBV6-4	.	TRBD2	TRBJ2-2	CASSDSKAGGRDTGELFF	TGTGCCAGCAGTGACTCGAAAGCGGGAGGGCGCGACACCGGGGAGCTGTTTTTT
TRBV12-3/TRBV12-4	few	.	TRBJ1-1	CASLAGRNTEAFF	TGTGCCAGCCTAGCCGGACGGAACACTGAAGCTTTCTTT
TRBV7-9	.	TRBD1	TRBJ1-2	CASSLGQGNYGYTF	TGTGCCAGCAGCTTAGGACAGGGTAATTATGGCTACACCTTC
TRBV5-4	few	TRBD1	TRBJ2-5	CASSGQGRETQYF	TGTGCCAGCAGCGGACAGGGACGCGAGACCCAGTACTTC
TRBV28	.	.	TRBJ1-1	CASSYGGTVTEAFF	TGTGCCAGCAGCTATGGGGGGACGGTCACTGAAGCTTTCTTT
TRBV11-3	.	TRBD1	TRBJ1-2	CASSSGGQGVKGYTF	TGTGCCAGCAGCTCGGGGGGACAGGGAGTGAAAGGCTACACCTTC
TRBV19	.	.	TRBJ1-3	CASTETGSIGNTIYF	TGTGCCAGTACCGAAACAGGGAGCATTGGAAACACCATATATTTT
TRBV6-5	.	TRBD1	TRBJ2-7	CASSPGTGLSYEQYF	TGTGCCAGCAGCCCCGGGACAGGGCTCTCCTACGAGCAGTACTTC
TRBV4-3	.	.	TRBJ1-3	CASSPYIMVSSGNTIYF	TGCGCCAGCAGCCCTTACATTATGGTCAGCTCTGGAAACACCATATATTTT
TRBV13	.	.	TRBJ2-3	CASSLGIAAGLTDTQYF	TGTGCCAGCAGCTTAGGTATTGCGGCGGGTCTCACAGATACGCAGTATTTT
TRBV24-1	.	.	TRBJ2-3	CATSDLYRADTQYF	TGTGCCACCAGTGATTTATACAGGGCAGATACGCAGTATTTT
TRBV5-5	.	.	TRBJ2-7	CASSLGGQASYEQYF	TGTGCCAGCAGCTTAGGCGGACAAGCCTCCTACGAGCAGTACTTC
TRBV6-5	.	TRBD2	TRBJ2-1	CASSYAVRGGNEQFF	TGTGCCAGCAGTTACGCGGTTCGGGGGGGGAATGAGCAGTTCTTC